This T cell receptor (beta chain) comes out of a study of cytomegalovirus exposure and HLA in healthy donors. Study-level results: Analysis was performed later, and it showed HLA-associated TCR beta chains to be more clonally expanded than equally common others. Rarity held for most TCR sequences, but there were some public TCRs that occurred in many donors.

With 60 Vbeta and 13 Jbeta primers, the PCR was carried out. TCRdb keeps only in-frame clones here, not all; method: immunoSEQ multiplex PCR. The profile shows more than 95,000 clones, 76% of them singletons. A note on this clone: Its antigen is not identified.

The germline V gene has CDR1 SGHRS and CDR2 YFSETQ. The CDR3 is made up of 14 amino acids. Trimming pared 0 bases from V and 6 bases from J, leaving 12 bases between. Sequenced sample: PBMCs. The chain carries TRBV5-1 and TRBJ1-1, with D perhaps matching TRBD1 (5 bases). The sequence was collected from a woman under 30 in good health and CMV-seropositive. CDR3 DNA: TGCGCCAGCAGCTTGGCAGGGTATGGCGCTGAAGCTTTCTTT. Protein product: CASSLAGYGAEAFF.